The 3 T cell receptor beta chains below all came from one sample that was sequenced in a study of cytomegalovirus exposure and HLA in healthy donors. Primers included in the PCR were 60 Vbeta and 13 Jbeta primers. The table came from immunoSEQ multiplex PCR; TCRdb's copy has only in-frame clones and leaves some out. The table has around 100,000 clones, about four fifths seen once. The specimen sequenced was PBMCs. These receptors all stem from a woman in her late teens or twenties in good health and CMV-seropositive.

V and J are TRBV27 and TRBJ2-1; TRBD2 is a possible D gene (5 bases). This CDR3 is built from 15 residues. Trimming took 8 bases from V and 6 from J, leaving 20 bases between them. Germline V lookup: CDR1 MNHEY, CDR2 SMNVEV (reference sequence). In DNA, the CDR3 is TGTGCCAGCGGTTGGACTGTTCAAGCCTCCAATGAGCAGTTCTTC. This encodes CASGWTVQASNEQFF.

The chain recombines TRBV5-6 with TRBJ2-7; 7 bases map to TRBD1. The junction had 4 bases not matched to a gene; V was cut back by 3 bases and J by 4 bases. Germline CDR1 reads SGHDT; CDR2 reads YYEEEE. The length of the CDR3 is 13 residues. This CDR3 reads CASSYLQGYEQYF. The DNA for the CDR3 is TGTGCCAGCAGCTACCTACAGGGGTACGAGCAGTACTTC.

V gene TRBV18 combines with J gene TRBJ1-1; D gene ambiguous. V lost 6 bases, J lost 8 bases, and 10 bases lay in between. This CDR3 region has 11 residues. Germline-derived CDR1 and CDR2 are KGHSH and LQKENI. The CDR3 coding sequence is TGTGCCAGCTCGACCCGAGGGGAAGCTTTCTTT. Protein product: CASSTRGEAFF. Full variable domain (rest looked up from reference TRBV18 and TRBJ1-1): NAGVMQNPRHLVRRRGQEARLRCSPMKGHSHVYWYRQLPEEGLKFMVYLQKENIIDESGMPKERFSAEFPKEGPSILRIQQVVRGDSAAYFCASSTRGEAFFGQGTRLTVV.